Each of the 7 T cell receptor beta chains below was sequenced from the same sample in a study of blood T cell repertoires in COVID-19. Profiling relied on immunoSEQ multiplex PCR, and the TCRdb table lists in-frame clones only, not all of them. Among approximately 250,000 clones listed, over 80% were seen once. Sequenced sample: peripheral blood. The receptors come from a man between 60 and 75 years old who had recovered from COVID-19.

This clone was seen once. The chain joins TRBV9 to TRBJ2-3, with 8 positions matching TRBD2. This CDR3 has 16 residues. CDR1 is SGDLS and CDR2 is YYNGEE in the germline V gene. V shed 4 bases, J shed 2 bases, and the junction held 9 bases outside the gene matches. CDR3 in DNA: TGTGCCAGCAGCACCGCCGCGGGGGGACCCACAGATACGCAGTATTTT. Translated, it gives CASSTAAGGPTDTQYF.

The chain uses TRBV7-2 and TRBJ1-6; D is unresolved. The CDR3 contains 14 residues. CDR1 is SGHTA and CDR2 is FQGNSA in the germline V gene. Trimming pared 1 base from V and 12 bases from J, leaving 13 bases between. CDR3 DNA: TGTGCCAGCAGCTTAGGCTCGGGGTCGAGACCCCTCCACTTT. It codes for CASSLGSGSRPLHF.

This chain uses TRBV4-2 with TRBJ2-5, with D possibly being TRBD1 (5 bases). This CDR3 has 14 amino acids. Germline CDR1 is LGHNA and CDR2 is YNFKEQ. V lost 0 bases and J 5 bases, leaving 10 bases between the germline ends. CDR3 nucleotides: TGTGCCAGCAGCCAAGATGGTCCAGGGGAGACCCAGTACTTC. Its protein is CASSQDGPGETQYF.

The V gene is TRBV3-1 (or the pseudogene TRBV3-2), the J gene TRBJ1-2; D gene unclear. Trimming left V 4 bases short and J 8 bases short, with 17 bases between. CDR1 is LGHDT and CDR2 is YNNKEL in the germline V gene (reference sequence). This CDR3 is 14 amino acids long. CDR3 loop: CASSPPAETWGYTF. The CDR3 nucleotides read TGTGCCAGCAGCCCTCCGGCGGAAACGTGGGGCTACACCTTC.

This rearrangement joins TRBV3-1 (or the pseudogene TRBV3-2) to TRBJ1-5, with 7 bases that match TRBD1. The germline gives CDR1 LGHDT, CDR2 YNNKEL (reference sequence). The CDR3 sequence is 15 residues long. Trimming cost V 2 bases and J 3 bases; bases outside gene matches: 4. CDR3 sequence (DNA): TGTGCCAGCAGCCAAAGGGACAGTGACAATCAGCCCCAGCATTTT. Translated, it gives CASSQRDSDNQPQHF.

The rearrangement links TRBV19 to TRBJ2-7, with 8 bases fitting TRBD1. The ends lost 5 bases at V and 5 bases at J; junction bases unmatched: 14. The CDR3 is 16 residues long. CDR1 LNHDA and CDR2 SQIVND come from the germline V gene (reference sequence). The CDR3 sequence is CASSAPHRGLFNEQYF. CDR3 nucleotide sequence: TGTGCCAGTAGTGCACCCCACAGGGGGTTGTTCAACGAGCAGTACTTC.

This chain connects TRBV6-5 to TRBJ1-6, with TRBD1 matching 7 bases. Germline V gives CDR1 MNHEY, CDR2 SVGAGI. V shed 6 bases and J 5 bases; nucleotides not matched to a gene: 4. The CDR3 loop spans 14 amino acids. The CDR3 is CASRYTGDNSPLHF. The CDR3 DNA follows: TGTGCCAGCAGGTATACAGGGGATAATTCACCCCTCCACTTT.